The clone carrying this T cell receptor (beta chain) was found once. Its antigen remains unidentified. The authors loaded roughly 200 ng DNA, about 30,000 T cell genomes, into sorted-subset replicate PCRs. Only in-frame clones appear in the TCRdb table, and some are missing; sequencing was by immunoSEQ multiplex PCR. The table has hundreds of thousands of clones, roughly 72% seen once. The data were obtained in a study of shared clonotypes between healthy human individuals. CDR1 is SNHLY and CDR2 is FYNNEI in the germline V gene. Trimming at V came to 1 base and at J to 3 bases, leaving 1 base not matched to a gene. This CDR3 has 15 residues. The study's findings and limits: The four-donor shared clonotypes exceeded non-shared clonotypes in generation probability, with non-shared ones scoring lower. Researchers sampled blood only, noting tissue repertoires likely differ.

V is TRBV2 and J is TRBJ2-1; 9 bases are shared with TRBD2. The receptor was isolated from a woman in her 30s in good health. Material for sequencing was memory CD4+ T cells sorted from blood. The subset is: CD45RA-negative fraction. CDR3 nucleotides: TGTGCCAGCAGTGAAGGTAGCGGGGGCTACAATGAGCAGTTCTTC. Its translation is CASSEGSGGYNEQFF. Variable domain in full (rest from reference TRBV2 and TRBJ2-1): EPEVTQTPSHQVTQMGQEVILRCVPISNHLYFYWYRQILGQKVEFLVSFYNNEISEKSEIFDDQFSVERPDGSNFTLKIRSTKLEDSAMYFCASSEGSGGYNEQFFGPGTRLTVL.